The rows below give T cell receptor beta chains drawn from one sample of a study of T-cell memory formation after mild COVID-19. One entry per CDR3 protein results from TCRdb running MiXCR on the 5' RACE reads. The sample has about 410,000 distinct CDR3 sequences, around 17% seen once; the top ten hold about 22%. Sequenced material: PBMCs or a T cell subset sorted from them (not recorded which). All receptors derive from a man younger than 35 who had mild COVID-19 (a few samples of this study predate the infection). Cell type and time point are not known. Each CDR3 is given with its conserved first and last residue. The D gene is left open where the match is weak. Some rows have no size entry. The others give once, few or many, or a class for an expanded clone.

>TRBD1|TRBV6-5|TRBJ1-5|-|15
TGTGCCAGCAGTTCTCAGACAGGGGCGCTATGGCCCCAGCATTTT
CASSSQTGALWPQHF
>-|TRBV2|TRBJ1-1|-|14
TGTGCCAGCAGTGTACAGGGAGGGGGCACTGAAGCTTTCTTT
CASSVQGGGTEAFF
>-|TRBV6-5|TRBJ2-7|-|19
TGTGCCAGCAGTTACTCCCCGTCTGTGATCCGGAACCGACTCCCCGAGCAGTACTTC
CASSYSPSVIRNRLPEQYF
>-|TRBV29-1|TRBJ2-4|-|14
TGCAGCGTTGAAGGCCGTTTAGCCAAAAACATTCAGTACTTC
CSVEGRLAKNIQYF
>-|TRBV7-9|TRBJ2-5|-|14
TGTGCCAGCGCCGAGCCAGGGAACCAAGAGACCCAGTACTTC
CASAEPGNQETQYF
>-|TRBV9|TRBJ1-3|many|14
TGTGCCAGCAGCGTACAGGGCCTCGGAAACACCATATATTTT
CASSVQGLGNTIYF
>-|TRBV2|TRBJ2-3|-|15
TGTGCCAGCGCAAGGGCGGGGGCCAGCACAGATACGCAGTATTTT
CASARAGASTDTQYF
>-|TRBV5-5|TRBJ2-5|few|14
TGTGCCAGCAGCTTGTACGAGGTTCGAGAGACCCAGTACTTC
CASSLYEVRETQYF
>-|TRBV7-6|TRBJ2-3|-|16
TGTGCCAGCAGCTCCCCCACCCCCGGGAGCACAGATACGCAGTATTTT
CASSSPTPGSTDTQYF
>TRBD2|TRBV20-1|TRBJ2-4|many|12
TGCAGTGCCGCAACTAGCGCGGGCATTCAGTACTTC
CSAATSAGIQYF
>-|TRBV3-1|TRBJ2-7|-|15
TGTGCCAGCAGTGTCGGGTTTACAGGGCCCTACGAGCAGTACTTC
CASSVGFTGPYEQYF
>TRBD2|TRBV5-1|TRBJ2-3|-|16
TGCGCCAGCAGCTTGGTTCCAGCGGGGGGGACAGATACGCAGTATTTT
CASSLVPAGGTDTQYF
>-|TRBV7-6|TRBJ1-5|-|13
TGTGCCAGCAGTTTACAAAAAGATCAGCCCCAGCATTTT
CASSLQKDQPQHF
>TRBD2|TRBV28|TRBJ2-3|-|16
TGTGCCAGCAGTTTAGACTGGGGGGGTGGGGGAGATACGCAGTATTTT
CASSLDWGGGGDTQYF
>-|TRBV7-8|TRBJ2-3|-|15
TGTGCCAGCAGCACCTGGGACAACCCGGCAGATACGCAGTATTTT
CASSTWDNPADTQYF
>TRBD1|TRBV12-3/TRBV12-4|TRBJ1-2|few|15
TGTGCCAGCAGTTCCCCGGCAGGGGGAAAGGATGGCTACACCTTC
CASSSPAGGKDGYTF
>-|TRBV11-2|TRBJ2-7|-|16
TGTGCCAGCAGCTTAGGGTGGAACATCGAGTTTTACGAGCAGTACTTC
CASSLGWNIEFYEQYF
>TRBD1|TRBV28|TRBJ1-5|few|14
TGTGCCAGCAGCCGACAGGGGGCGAGTCAGCCCCAGCATTTT
CASSRQGASQPQHF
>TRBD2|TRBV5-1|TRBJ2-3|many|14
TGCGCCAGCAGCTCTACTAGCGGGGGCGATACGCAGTATTTT
CASSSTSGGDTQYF
>-|TRBV5-6|TRBJ2-1|few|16
TGTGCCAGCAGCTTGCTCAGCCTTGGAGGGGGCAATGAGCAGTTCTTC
CASSLLSLGGGNEQFF
>-|TRBV5-6|TRBJ1-1|-|14
TGTGCCAGCAGCTTGATGGGTTCGTGGCAGAGTGCTTTCTTT
CASSLMGSWQSAFF
>TRBD1|TRBV5-4|TRBJ2-1|-|15
TGTGCCAGCAGCCGGGGGACAGGGCTCTACAATGAGCAGTTCTTC
CASSRGTGLYNEQFF
>TRBD1|TRBV6-2/TRBV6-3|TRBJ2-7|-|13
TGTGCCAGAGGGACAGGTCGCTCCTACGAGCAGTACTTC
CARGTGRSYEQYF
>-|TRBV6-2/TRBV6-3|TRBJ1-5|-|16
TGTGCCAGCAGTTACTCGAGAAGAGAGGGCAATCAGCCCCAGCATTTT
CASSYSRREGNQPQHF
>TRBD1|TRBV7-2|TRBJ2-5|few|15
TGTGCCAGCAGCTTCAGGACAGGGGGCGAAGAGACCCAGTACTTC
CASSFRTGGEETQYF
>-|TRBV7-2|TRBJ2-3|many|13
TGTGCCAGCAGCTTAGCTAGCTTAGATACGCAGTATTTT
CASSLASLDTQYF
>-|TRBV7-2|TRBJ2-3|-|15
TGTGCCAGCAGCTTAGCGTACGAGCTCCCAGATACGCAGTATTTT
CASSLAYELPDTQYF
>-|TRBV6-2/TRBV6-3|TRBJ2-1|many|9
TGCACCGGGGTCAATGAGCAGTTCTTC
CTGVNEQFF
>-|TRBV11-2|TRBJ1-5|-|12
TGTGCCAGGATCCCGGACAATCAGCCCCAGCATTTT
CARIPDNQPQHF
>-|TRBV20-1|TRBJ2-3|few|13
TGCAGTGCTGGTACAGGGAATACAGATACGCAGTATTTT
CSAGTGNTDTQYF
>-|TRBV4-3|TRBJ2-7|few|16
TGCGCCAGCAGCCAAGATCCCGACTGGCTTTACGGCGAGCAGTACTTC
CASSQDPDWLYGEQYF
>TRBD2|TRBV20-1|TRBJ2-1|-|13
TGCAGTGCTAGAGCTAGCGGGATCAATGAGCAGTTCTTC
CSARASGINEQFF
>-|TRBV2|TRBJ2-1|-|13
TGTGCCAGCAAGGTTGACTCCTACAATGAGCAGTTCTTC
CASKVDSYNEQFF